Each of the 2 T cell receptor beta chains below was sequenced from the same sample in a study of T cell repertoires in cytomegalovirus infection. From the reads, TCRdb called clonotypes with MiXCR, one entry per CDR3 protein. The sample shows 740,000 or so distinct CDR3 sequences, 35% to 45% of them seen only once. Input material: PBMCs. All receptors derive from a human donor in good health (CMV status not recorded). Some clones in this sample may be carry-over from other donors' samples.

J is TRBJ2-1 and V is TRBV27; 10 bases fit TRBD1. The CDR3 runs 13 residues. The V gene end was trimmed by 5 bases and the J gene end by 8 bases; junction bases not matched to a gene: 3. Per the germline V gene, CDR1 is MNHEY and CDR2 is SMNVEV (reference sequence). The CDR3 reads CASSRQGAYEQFF. The CDR3 DNA is TGTGCCAGCAGTAGACAGGGGGCCTATGAGCAGTTCTTC.

This clonotype was observed at least ten times. The chain joins TRBV2 to TRBJ2-5; no clear D. The CDR3 is 13 amino acids. Trimming removed 5 bases at V and 5 bases at J, with 12 bases between. The germline CDR1 and CDR2 sequences are SNHLY and FYNNEI. DNA of the CDR3: TGTGCCAGCAGTCCGGTCCTGCGGGAGACCCAGTACTTC. This translates into CASSPVLRETQYF.